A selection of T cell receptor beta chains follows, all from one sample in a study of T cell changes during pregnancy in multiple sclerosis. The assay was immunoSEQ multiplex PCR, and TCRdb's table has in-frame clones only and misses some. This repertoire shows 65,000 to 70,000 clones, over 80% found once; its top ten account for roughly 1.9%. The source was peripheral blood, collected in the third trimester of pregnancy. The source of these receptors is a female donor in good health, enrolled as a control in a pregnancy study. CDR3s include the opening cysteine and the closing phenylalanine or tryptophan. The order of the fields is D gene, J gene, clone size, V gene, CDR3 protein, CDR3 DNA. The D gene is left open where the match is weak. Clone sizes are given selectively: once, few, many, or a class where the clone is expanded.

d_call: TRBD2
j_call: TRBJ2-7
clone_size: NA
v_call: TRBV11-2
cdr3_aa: CASSLRGEGYEQYF
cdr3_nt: TGTGCCAGCAGCTTACGGGGGGAGGGCTACGAGCAGTACTTC

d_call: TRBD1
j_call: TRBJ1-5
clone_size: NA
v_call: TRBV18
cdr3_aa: CASSPELSTGGREPQHF
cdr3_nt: TGTGCCAGCTCACCAGAACTCTCGACAGGGGGCAGGGAGCCCCAGCATTTT

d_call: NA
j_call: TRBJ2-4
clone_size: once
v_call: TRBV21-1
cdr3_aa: CASSKGGRGDIQYF
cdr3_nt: TGTGCCAGCAGCAAGGGAGGGAGGGGTGACATTCAGTACTTC

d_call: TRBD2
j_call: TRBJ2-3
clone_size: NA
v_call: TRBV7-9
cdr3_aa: CASSLRGLVADTQYF
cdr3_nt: TGTGCCAGCAGCTTAAGGGGACTAGTCGCAGATACGCAGTATTTT

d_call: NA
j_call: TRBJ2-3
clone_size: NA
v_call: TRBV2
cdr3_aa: CASSVLGGADTQYF
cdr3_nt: TGTGCCAGCAGTGTGTTAGGGGGGGCGGATACGCAGTATTTT

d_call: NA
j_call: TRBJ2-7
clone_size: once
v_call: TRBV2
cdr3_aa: CASSEVGGADYEQYF
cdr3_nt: TGTGCCAGCAGTGAGGTAGGGGGGGCGGACTACGAGCAGTACTTC

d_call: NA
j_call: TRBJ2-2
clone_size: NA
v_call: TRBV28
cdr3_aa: CASSLQRAANTGELFF
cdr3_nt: TGTGCCAGCAGTTTACAGCGGGCCGCGAACACCGGGGAGCTGTTTTTT

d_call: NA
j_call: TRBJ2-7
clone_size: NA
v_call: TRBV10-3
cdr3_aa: CATATRSYEQYF
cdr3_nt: TGTGCCACCGCGACTAGATCCTACGAGCAGTACTTC

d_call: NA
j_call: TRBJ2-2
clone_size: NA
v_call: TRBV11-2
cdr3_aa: CASSPTPLGRELFF
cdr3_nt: TGTGCCAGCAGCCCCACCCCACTCGGGAGGGAGCTGTTTTTT

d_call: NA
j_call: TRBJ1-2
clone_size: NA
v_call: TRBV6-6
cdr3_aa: CASSWLGEEGYTF
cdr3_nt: TGTGCCAGCAGTTGGTTAGGGGAAGAGGGCTACACCTTC

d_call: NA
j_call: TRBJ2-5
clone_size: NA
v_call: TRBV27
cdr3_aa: CASSFGRRQTQYF
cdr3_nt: TGTGCCAGCAGTTTCGGCCGGCGGCAGACCCAGTACTTC

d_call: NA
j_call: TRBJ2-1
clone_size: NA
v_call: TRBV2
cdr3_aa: CASTLSRPVYNEQFF
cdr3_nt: TGTGCCAGCACCCTGAGCCGTCCCGTATACAATGAGCAGTTCTTC

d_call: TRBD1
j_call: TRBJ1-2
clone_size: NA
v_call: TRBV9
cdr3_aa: CASSVRTGGNYGYTF
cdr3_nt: TGTGCCAGCAGCGTCCGGACAGGGGGCAACTATGGCTACACCTTC

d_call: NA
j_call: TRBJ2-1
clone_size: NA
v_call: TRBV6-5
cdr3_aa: CASSPLGSYNEQFF
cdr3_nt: TGTGCCAGCAGCCCCCTCGGCTCCTACAATGAGCAGTTCTTC

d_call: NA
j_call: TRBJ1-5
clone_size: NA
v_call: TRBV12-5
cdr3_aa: CASGLVVWGVNQPQHF
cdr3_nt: TGTGCTAGTGGTTTGGTAGTATGGGGAGTGAATCAGCCCCAGCATTTT

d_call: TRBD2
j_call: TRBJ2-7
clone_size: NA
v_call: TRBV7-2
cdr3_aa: CASSLGASGASYEQYF
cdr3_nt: TGTGCCAGCAGCCTCGGGGCTAGCGGGGCCTCCTACGAGCAGTACTTC

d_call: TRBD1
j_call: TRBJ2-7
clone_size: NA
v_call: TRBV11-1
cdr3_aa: CASSSPLTGGSYEQYF
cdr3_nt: TGTGCCAGCAGCTCTCCCCTTACAGGGGGGTCCTACGAGCAGTACTTC

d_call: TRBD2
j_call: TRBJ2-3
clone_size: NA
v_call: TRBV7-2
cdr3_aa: CASSAPGGATDTQYF
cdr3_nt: TGTGCCAGCAGCGCCCCCGGGGGGGCCACAGATACGCAGTATTTT

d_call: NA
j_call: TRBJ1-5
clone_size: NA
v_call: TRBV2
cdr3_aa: CASSAESGGNQPQHF
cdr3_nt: TGTGCCAGCAGTGCCGAATCGGGAGGCAATCAGCCCCAGCATTTT

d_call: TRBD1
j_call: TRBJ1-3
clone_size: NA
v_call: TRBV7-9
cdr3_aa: CASRDRTSGNTIYF
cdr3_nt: TGTGCCAGCAGGGACAGGACCTCTGGAAACACCATATATTTT

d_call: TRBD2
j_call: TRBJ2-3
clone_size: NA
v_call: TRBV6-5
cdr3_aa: CASSYGLGAQYF
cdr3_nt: TGTGCCAGCAGTTACGGACTAGGAGCGCAGTATTTT

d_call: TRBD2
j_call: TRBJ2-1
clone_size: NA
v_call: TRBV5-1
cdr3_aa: CASSLGSSGKFAYNEQFF
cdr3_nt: TGCGCCAGCAGCTTGGGGTCTAGCGGGAAGTTCGCCTACAATGAGCAGTTCTTC

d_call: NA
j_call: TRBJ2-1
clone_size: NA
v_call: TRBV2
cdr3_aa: CASSGAQHGNNEQFF
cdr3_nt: TGTGCCAGCAGTGGGGCCCAGCACGGGAACAATGAGCAGTTCTTC

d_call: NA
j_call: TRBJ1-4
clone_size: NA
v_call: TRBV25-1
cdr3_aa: CASSEPVSGLEKLFF
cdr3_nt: TGTGCCAGCAGTGAACCCGTCTCCGGGTTAGAAAAACTGTTTTTT

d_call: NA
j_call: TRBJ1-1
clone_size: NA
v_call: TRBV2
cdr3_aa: CASMGTLANTEAFF
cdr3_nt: TGTGCCAGCATGGGGACATTGGCGAACACTGAAGCTTTCTTT

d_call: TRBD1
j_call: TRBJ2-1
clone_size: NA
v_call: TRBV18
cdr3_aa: CASSLQTGTGNEQFF
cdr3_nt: TGTGCCAGCTCACTGCAAACCGGGACAGGGAATGAGCAGTTCTTC

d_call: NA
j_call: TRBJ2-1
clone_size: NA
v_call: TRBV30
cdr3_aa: CAWSVSSAVNEQFF
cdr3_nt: TGTGCCTGGAGTGTGTCTAGCGCTGTGAATGAGCAGTTCTTC

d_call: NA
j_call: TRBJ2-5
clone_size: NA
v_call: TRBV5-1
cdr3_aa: CASSLGRGWETQYF
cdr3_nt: TGCGCCAGCAGCTTGGGAAGGGGCTGGGAGACCCAGTACTTC

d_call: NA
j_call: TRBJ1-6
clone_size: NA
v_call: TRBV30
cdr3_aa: CAWTTRHSPLHF
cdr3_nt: TGTGCCTGGACGACAAGACATTCACCCCTCCACTTT

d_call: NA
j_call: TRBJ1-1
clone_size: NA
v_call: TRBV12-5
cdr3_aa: CASGFFITGGGGDTEAFF
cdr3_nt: TGTGCTAGTGGTTTCTTTATAACGGGGGGCGGAGGGGACACTGAAGCTTTCTTT

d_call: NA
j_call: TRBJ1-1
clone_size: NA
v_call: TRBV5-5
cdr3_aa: CASSSYRFPLNTEAFF
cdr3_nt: TGTGCCAGCAGCTCTTACAGGTTCCCCCTGAACACTGAAGCTTTCTTT

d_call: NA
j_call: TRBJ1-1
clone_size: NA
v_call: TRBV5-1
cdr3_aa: CASSPGQRNTEAFF
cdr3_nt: TGCGCCAGCAGCCCCGGACAGCGGAACACTGAAGCTTTCTTT

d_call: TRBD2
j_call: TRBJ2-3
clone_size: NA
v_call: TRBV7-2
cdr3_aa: CASSLGSGRGRKDTQYF
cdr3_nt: TGTGCCAGCAGCTTAGGAAGCGGGAGAGGTAGGAAAGATACGCAGTATTTT

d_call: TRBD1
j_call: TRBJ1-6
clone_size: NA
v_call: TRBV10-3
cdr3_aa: CAIGQGNSPLHF
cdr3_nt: TGTGCCATCGGACAGGGAAATTCACCCCTCCACTTT

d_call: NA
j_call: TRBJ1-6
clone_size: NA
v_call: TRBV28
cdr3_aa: CASSLTPTPKVSLHF
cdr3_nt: TGTGCCAGCAGTTTAACTCCGACACCGAAGGTCTCCCTCCACTTT

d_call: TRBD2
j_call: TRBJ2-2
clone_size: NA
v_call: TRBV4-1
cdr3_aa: CASSQSSGGAYGELFF
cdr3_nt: TGCGCCAGCAGCCAAAGTAGCGGGGGGGCGTACGGGGAGCTGTTTTTT

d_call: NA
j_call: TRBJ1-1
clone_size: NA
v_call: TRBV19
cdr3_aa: CASSVYGGFRGMNTEAFF
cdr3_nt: TGTGCCAGTTCAGTATATGGGGGCTTTAGGGGGATGAACACTGAAGCTTTCTTT

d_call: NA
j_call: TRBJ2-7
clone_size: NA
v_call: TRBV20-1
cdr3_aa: CSASPLYEQYF
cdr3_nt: TGCAGTGCTAGTCCCCTCTACGAGCAGTACTTC

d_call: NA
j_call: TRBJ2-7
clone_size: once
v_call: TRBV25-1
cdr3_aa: CASRDSSYEQYF
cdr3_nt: TGTGCCAGCAGGGACAGCTCCTACGAGCAGTACTTC

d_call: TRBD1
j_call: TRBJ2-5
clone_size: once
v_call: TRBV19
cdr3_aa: CASSTGTGGTETQYF
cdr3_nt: TGTGCCAGTAGTACGGGGACAGGGGGGACAGAGACCCAGTACTTC

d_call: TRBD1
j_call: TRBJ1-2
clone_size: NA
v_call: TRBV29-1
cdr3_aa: CSVVGGETDNYGYTF
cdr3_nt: TGCAGCGTTGTAGGGGGCGAGACCGATAACTATGGCTACACCTTC

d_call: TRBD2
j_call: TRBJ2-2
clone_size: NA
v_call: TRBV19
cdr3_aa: CASAPSGRGGELFF
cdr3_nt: TGTGCCAGCGCCCCTAGCGGGAGAGGCGGGGAGCTGTTTTTT

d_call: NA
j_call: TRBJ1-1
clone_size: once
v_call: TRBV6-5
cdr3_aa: CASKGAERDFF
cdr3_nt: TGTGCCAGCAAAGGGGCGGAAAGGGATTTCTTT

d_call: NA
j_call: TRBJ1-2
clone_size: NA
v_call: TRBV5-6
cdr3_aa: CASSLGTGKNYGYTF
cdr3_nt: TGTGCCAGCAGCTTGGGTACAGGGAAAAACTATGGCTACACCTTC

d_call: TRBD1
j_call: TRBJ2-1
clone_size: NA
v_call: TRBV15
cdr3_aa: CATSRKRETGGYNEQFF
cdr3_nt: TGTGCCACCAGCAGAAAAAGGGAGACAGGGGGATACAATGAGCAGTTCTTC

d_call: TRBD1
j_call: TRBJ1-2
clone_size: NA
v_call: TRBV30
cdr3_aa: CAWTNPGTGTYGYTF
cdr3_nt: TGTGCCTGGACTAATCCCGGGACAGGGACATATGGCTACACCTTC

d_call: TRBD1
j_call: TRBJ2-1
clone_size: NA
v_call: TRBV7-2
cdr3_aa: CASSPGQGWYNEQFF
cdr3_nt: TGTGCCAGCAGCCCGGGACAGGGATGGTACAATGAGCAGTTCTTC

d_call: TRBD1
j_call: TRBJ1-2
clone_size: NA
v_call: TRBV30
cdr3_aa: CAWSPPGGNRGYTF
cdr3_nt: TGTGCCTGGAGTCCACCAGGGGGGAACCGTGGCTACACCTTC

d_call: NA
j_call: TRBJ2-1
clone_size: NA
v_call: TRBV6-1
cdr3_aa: CASRPSSGSHNEQFF
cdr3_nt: TGTGCCAGCAGGCCATCCTCCGGGAGCCACAATGAGCAGTTCTTC

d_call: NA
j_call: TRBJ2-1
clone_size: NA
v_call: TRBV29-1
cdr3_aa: CSFPGYNEQFF
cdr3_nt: TGCAGCTTCCCAGGTTACAATGAGCAGTTCTTC

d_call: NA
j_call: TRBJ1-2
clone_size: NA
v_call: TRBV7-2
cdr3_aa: CASSLVEVLGGYTF
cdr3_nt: TGTGCCAGCAGCTTAGTTGAAGTTCTAGGTGGCTACACCTTC

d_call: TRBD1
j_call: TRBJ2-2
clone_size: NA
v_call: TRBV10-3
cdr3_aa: CAAQDRGAPGELFF
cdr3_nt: TGTGCCGCCCAGGACAGGGGAGCGCCCGGGGAGCTGTTTTTT

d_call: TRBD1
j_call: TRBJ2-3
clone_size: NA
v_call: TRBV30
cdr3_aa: CAWSAGTGDYTQYF
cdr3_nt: TGTGCCTGGAGTGCCGGGACAGGGGATTATACGCAGTATTTT

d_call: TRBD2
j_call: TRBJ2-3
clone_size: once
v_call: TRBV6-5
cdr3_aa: CASKLAGGTDTQYF
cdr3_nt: TGTGCCAGCAAGCTAGCGGGGGGGACAGATACGCAGTATTTT

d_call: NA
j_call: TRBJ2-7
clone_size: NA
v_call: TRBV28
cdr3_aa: CASRAPGGSEQYF
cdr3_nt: TGTGCCAGCAGGGCCCCTGGGGGCTCCGAGCAGTACTTC